Following are 12 T cell receptor beta chains from one sample sequenced in a study of CD8 T cells in Susac syndrome. Roughly 0.45 to 1 ug RNA was reverse transcribed with random hexamers. A single record per CDR3 protein comes from TCRdb applying MiXCR to the immunoSEQ multiplex PCR reads. This table holds around 110,000 distinct CDR3 sequences, approximately 94% found once. Sequencing input: CD8+ T cells from PBMCs. Receptor source: a human donor with Susac syndrome.

This chain connects TRBV9 to TRBJ2-1, with D perhaps matching TRBD1 (5 bases). CDR1 is SGDLS and CDR2 is YYNGEE in the germline V gene. Trimming removed 5 bases at V and 0 bases at J, with 6 bases between. The CDR3 is made up of 13 amino acids. CDR3 DNA: TGTGCCAGCAGTGGGGCCTCCTACAATGAGCAGTTCTTC. It codes for CASSGASYNEQFF.

This chain uses TRBV1 with TRBJ1-6; TRBD1 is the table's D call, not checked against the DNA. TRBV1 is a listed pseudogene. This CDR3 spans 14 amino acids. The CDR3 nucleotides are TGCACCAGCAGCGACTCACGACAGGTTTCACCCCTCCACTTT. This codes for CTSSDSRQVSPLHF.

This clonotype was recorded only once. The genes are TRBV12-3 or TRBV12-4 and TRBJ1-2; D not certain. V was cut by 4 bases and J by 3 bases, with 9 bases left in between. There are 13 residues in the CDR3. CDR3 DNA: TGTGCCAGCAGTTCAGACGTTTACTATGGCTACACCTTC. Translated: CASSSDVYYGYTF.

The genes are TRBV20-1 and TRBJ2-4; possibly TRBD1 or TRBD2 for D (5 bases each). This CDR3 has 14 amino acids. The V end was cut by 7 bases, the J end by 0 bases, with 13 bases between. Germline values: CDR1 DFQATT, CDR2 SNEGSKA (reference sequence). The CDR3 loop reads CSVRGDLAKNIQYF. CDR3 bases: TGCAGTGTGAGGGGAGATCTAGCCAAAAACATTCAGTACTTC.

The rearrangement joins TRBV2 to TRBJ1-5; 9 bases fit TRBD1. After removal of 3 bases from V and 1 base from J, the junction contained 1 base not matched to a gene. Germline V gene lookup returns CDR1 SNHLY and CDR2 FYNNEI. The CDR3 length is 15 residues. The chain's CDR3 is CASSEGTGSNQPQHF. The CDR3, as DNA: TGTGCCAGCAGTGAGGGGACAGGGAGCAATCAGCCCCAGCATTTT.

The V and J genes are TRBV7-9 and TRBJ1-1; the D gene is possibly TRBD1 (6 bases). CDR1 is SEHNR, CDR2 FQNEAQ, per germline (reference sequence). V was trimmed by 6 bases and J by 1 base, leaving 9 bases between them. The CDR3 loop spans 13 amino acids. The DNA for the CDR3 is TGTGCCAGCAGACCACAGGGGAACACTGAAGCTTTCTTT. Translating gives CASRPQGNTEAFF.

The rearrangement uses TRBV7-9 and TRBJ2-1; D is tentatively TRBD1 or TRBD2 (5 bases each). The CDR3 length is 15 residues. Trimming left V 5 bases short and J 3 bases short, with 14 bases between. CDR1 is SEHNR, CDR2 FQNEAQ, per germline (reference sequence). The CDR3 protein is CASSRGSGIYNEQFF. In nucleotides, the CDR3 is TGTGCCAGCAGCCGCGGGTCAGGGATCTACAATGAGCAGTTCTTC.

The chain carries TRBV5-1 and TRBJ2-7; no clear D gene. Germline assignment: CDR1 SGHRS and CDR2 YFSETQ. The V and J ends lost 4 bases and 0 bases respectively, with 11 bases between them. The length of the CDR3 is 14 residues. The DNA for the CDR3 is TGCGCCAGCAGCCGGGTAGAGAGCTCCTACGAGCAGTACTTC. Its translation is CASSRVESSYEQYF.

V and J are TRBV9 and TRBJ2-7; TRBD1 matches 9 bases. The CDR3 is made up of 15 amino acids. V was clipped by 2 bases and J by 4 bases; unmatched bases: 7. Germline CDR1 and CDR2: SGDLS and YYNGEE. The CDR3 DNA is TGTGCCAGCAGCGTTTCCGGGACAGGGACATACGAGCAGTACTTC. This codes for CASSVSGTGTYEQYF.

This chain links TRBV29-1 with TRBJ1-1; D not resolved. V lost 6 bases, J lost 1 base, and 9 bases lay in between. Germline CDR1 SQVTM, CDR2 ANQGSEA. The CDR3 consists of 12 residues. The CDR3 DNA reads TGCAGCGTCCACTCACAGAACACTGAAGCTTTCTTT. Its translation: CSVHSQNTEAFF. The complete variable domain, with remaining parts taken from reference TRBV29-1 and TRBJ1-1, reads SAVISQKPSRDICQRGTSLTIQCQVDSQVTMMFWYRQQPGQSLTLIATANQGSEATYESGFVIDKFPISRPNLTFSTLTVSNMSPEDSSIYLCSVHSQNTEAFFGQGTRLTVV.

The rearrangement links TRBV12-3 or TRBV12-4 to TRBJ2-1; D is ambiguous. The V and J ends lost 3 bases and 6 bases respectively, with 9 bases between them. The CDR3 loop spans 13 amino acids. CDR3: CASSFGFLNEQFF. CDR3 DNA sequence: TGTGCCAGCAGTTTCGGGTTCCTCAATGAGCAGTTCTTC.

This chain links TRBV7-3 with TRBJ2-7; D is unresolved. The CDR3 runs 11 residues. Germline CDR1 SGHTA, CDR2 FQGTGA. Trimming took off 6 bases at V and 6 bases at J, with 9 bases between the two ends. The CDR3 here is CASSDGVEQYF. DNA of the CDR3: TGTGCCAGCAGTGATGGGGTCGAGCAGTACTTC.